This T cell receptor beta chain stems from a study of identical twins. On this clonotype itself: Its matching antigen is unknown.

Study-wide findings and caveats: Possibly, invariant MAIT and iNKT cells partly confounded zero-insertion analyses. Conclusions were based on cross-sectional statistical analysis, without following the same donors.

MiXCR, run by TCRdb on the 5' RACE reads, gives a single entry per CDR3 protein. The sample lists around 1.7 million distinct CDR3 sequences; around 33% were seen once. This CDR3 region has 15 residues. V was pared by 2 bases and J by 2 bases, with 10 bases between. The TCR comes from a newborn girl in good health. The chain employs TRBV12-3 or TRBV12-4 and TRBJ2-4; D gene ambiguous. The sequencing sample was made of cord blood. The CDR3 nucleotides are TGTGCCAGCAGTTTACCCCAGTCGTCCAAAAACATTCAGTACTTC. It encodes CASSLPQSSKNIQYF.